Listed below are T cell receptor beta chains from one sample, sequenced in a study of PD-1 blockade in classical Hodgkin lymphoma. Profiled with immunoSEQ multiplex PCR; TCRdb holds only in-frame clones, not every one. The sample carries 45,000 to 55,000 clones, under 80% recorded once. This specimen consisted of peripheral blood mononuclear cells (PBMCs), obtained before the fourth cycle of nivolumab. These receptors were obtained from a human donor with classical Hodgkin lymphoma. The CDR3 runs from the conserved cysteine through the conserved F or W. A D gene is named only where the DNA matches it firmly. Only part of the rows carry a size: once, few, many, or a class if the clone is expanded.

d_call clone_size j_call v_call cdr3_nt cdr3_aa
NA once TRBJ1-5 TRBV2 TGTGCCAGCAGTGCTGATGGTGGCGGTCAGCCCCAGCATTTT CASSADGGGQPQHF
TRBD2 NA TRBJ2-5 TRBV5-4 TGTGCCAGCAGCTTGAAGACTAGCCTTGAGACCCAGTACTTC CASSLKTSLETQYF
TRBD1 NA TRBJ1-1 TRBV10-3 TGTGCCACCGGACAGGGTGTGGACACTGAAGCTTTCTTT CATGQGVDTEAFF
NA NA TRBJ2-2 TRBV6-5 TGTGCCAGCAGTTACATGGCAGAGTACACCGGGGAGCTGTTTTTT CASSYMAEYTGELFF
NA few TRBJ2-7 TRBV7-2 TGTGCCAGCAGCTTAGGCCTGACCATCGAGCAGTACTTC CASSLGLTIEQYF
NA once TRBJ1-5 TRBV2 TGTGCCAGCACCTCAAATTGGGGGTCGCCCCAGCATTTT CASTSNWGSPQHF
NA NA TRBJ1-5 TRBV6-5 TGTGCCAGCAGTCCCCCGGGCAGCAATCAGCCCCAGCATTTT CASSPPGSNQPQHF
NA once TRBJ1-2 TRBV9 TGTGCCAGCAGCGTAGATGCAGCCGTCAACCTCTATACGGGTGGCTACACCTTC CASSVDAAVNLYTGGYTF
NA NA TRBJ2-2 TRBV18 TGTGCCAGCTCACCAACAGGGCTGAACACCGGGGAGCTGTTTTTT CASSPTGLNTGELFF
NA few TRBJ2-1 TRBV2 TGTGCCAGCCTAAACGGCGGGGGCGCCCCGGTAAGTCTTACGCAGGATGAGCAGTTCTTC CASLNGGGAPVSLTQDEQFF
NA NA TRBJ1-1 TRBV4-2 TGTGCCAGCATCCTTGGACAGAAAGGGGAAGCTTTCTTT CASILGQKGEAFF
TRBD2 few TRBJ2-4 TRBV28 TGTGCCAGCAGCCTCGTGCTCGGGAGGGGAAACATTCAGTACTTC CASSLVLGRGNIQYF
NA once TRBJ2-1 TRBV4-2 TGTGCCAGCAGCTACGGGACGGGAGACGAGCAGTTCTTC CASSYGTGDEQFF
NA NA TRBJ1-1 TRBV7-9 TGTGCCAGCAGCTTAGTGGCAGCCCCGAACACTGAAGCTTTCTTT CASSLVAAPNTEAFF
TRBD1 few TRBJ2-1 TRBV7-9 TGTGCCAGCAGCCACGCCTTTGGGACAGGGAAGGATGAGCAGTTCTTC CASSHAFGTGKDEQFF
TRBD1 NA TRBJ2-3 TRBV9 TGTGCCAGCAGCGGTTGGACAGGGGGCATAGATACGCAGTATTTT CASSGWTGGIDTQYF
NA large TRBJ2-4 TRBV29-1 TGCAGCGCTCCCCCGGGACGAGAAAACATTCAGTACTTC CSAPPGRENIQYF
TRBD1 NA TRBJ2-7 TRBV5-1 TGCGCCAGCAGCATCTCCACCGGGACAGTTTCCTACGAGCAGTACTTC CASSISTGTVSYEQYF
TRBD2 NA TRBJ2-7 TRBV5-1 TGCGCCAGCAGCGTGTTTGCTACTAGCGGGGCCTCCTACGAGCAGTACTTC CASSVFATSGASYEQYF
NA few TRBJ2-6 TRBV2 TGTGCCAGCAGTGAAGGCCTTGGATCTGGGGCCAACGTCCTGACTTTC CASSEGLGSGANVLTF
NA NA TRBJ1-2 TRBV9 TGTGCCAGCTCCGTTGGGACTTTCTATGGCTACACCTTC CASSVGTFYGYTF